What follows are 11 T cell receptor beta chains derived from one specimen sequenced in a study of T cells after yellow fever vaccination. TCRdb called the 5' RACE reads again in MiXCR, with one record for every CDR3 protein. The sample holds 400,000 to 650,000 distinct CDR3 sequences, 20% to 25% seen once. Sequencing used PBMCs, obtained approximately 22 days after the first yellow fever vaccination. Every receptor here comes from a man between 18 and 29 years old who received the YFV17D yellow fever vaccine.

With regard to this clonotype: This clone may be a read error of a much larger clone one base away. Lacking the conserved final phenylalanine or tryptophan, this CDR3 likely reflects a read error. V gene TRBV19 combines with J gene TRBJ2-5; D is unresolved. V lost 3 bases to trimming and J lost 1 base, with 9 bases between them. The length of the CDR3 is 14 residues. Germline assignment: CDR1 LNHDA and CDR2 SQIVND (reference sequence). CDR3 DNA sequence: TGTGCCAGTAGTATGACGGTTATCCAAGAGACCCAGTACTCC. It codes for CASSMTVIQETQYS.

This rearrangement joins TRBV20-1 to TRBJ2-7; 9 bases line up with TRBD1. This CDR3 is 15 amino acids long. The germline V gene has CDR1 DFQATT and CDR2 SNEGSKA (reference sequence). Trimming cost V 0 bases and J 2 bases; bases outside gene matches: 5. This CDR3 is CSARDLGTGTYEQYF. The CDR3, as DNA: TGCAGTGCTAGAGATCTGGGGACAGGGACCTACGAGCAGTACTTC.

This clonotype was detected only a few times. J is TRBJ2-4 and V is TRBV7-8, with 9 positions matching TRBD2. Germline-derived CDR1 and CDR2 are SGHVS and FQNEAQ. This CDR3 spans 16 amino acids. Trimming took 1 base from V and 7 from J; bases not matched to a gene: 8. CDR3 sequence (DNA): TGTGCCAGCAGCTTAGGCCGGACTAGCGAGAGGAACATTCAGTACTTC. This codes for CASSLGRTSERNIQYF.

The chain joins TRBV19 to TRBJ2-3, with D possibly TRBD1 on 5 matching bases. The CDR3 extends over 16 amino acids. CDR1 and CDR2 (germline): LNHDA, SQIVND (reference sequence). V shed 6 bases and J shed 4 bases, with 20 bases lying between them. CDR3 bases: TGTGCCAGTAGAGGATCGGGCAGGGCGGCGTCAGATACGCAGTATTTT. Its protein product is CASRGSGRAASDTQYF.

A note on this clonotype: A much larger clone is a single base away; this may be a read error. The chain couples TRBV7-6 to TRBJ2-2, with D unclear. Trimming took 6 bases from V and 3 from J, leaving 5 bases between them. The germline gives CDR1 SGHVS, CDR2 FNYEAQ. CDR3 length: 12 amino acids. CDR3 bases: TGTGCCAGCAGTCGGCACACCGGGGAGCTGTTTTTT. Its protein is CASSRHTGELFF.

The chain carries TRBV3-1 and TRBJ2-4, with D perhaps given as TRBD1 or TRBD2 (5 bases each). CDR3 size: 14 residues. V was shortened by 4 bases and J by 9 bases, with 16 bases between the two germline ends. CDR1 and CDR2 from the germline V gene are LGHDT and YNNKEL (reference sequence). This chain's CDR3 is CASSPLGEFGIQYF. In DNA form, the CDR3 reads TGTGCCAGCAGCCCCTTGGGGGAATTTGGCATTCAGTACTTC.

The genes are TRBV6-1 and TRBJ2-1; TRBD2 matches at 9 bases. CDR3 length equals 18 residues. With 6 bases clipped from V and 0 bases from J, the junction kept 12 bases outside the gene matches. Per the germline V gene, CDR1 is MNHNS and CDR2 is SASEGT. The CDR3 region is CASRRGAGGPSSYNEQFF. CDR3 nucleotides: TGTGCCAGCAGGAGAGGAGCGGGGGGACCCAGCTCCTACAATGAGCAGTTCTTC.

The chain carries TRBV6-5 and TRBJ1-1; D ambiguous. Germline CDR1 is MNHEY and CDR2 is SVGAGI. Trimming removed 4 bases from V and 1 base from J, with 10 bases in between. The CDR3 totals 14 residues. The CDR3, as DNA: TGTGCCAGCAGTTCCTACGACGGGAACACTGAAGCTTTCTTT. It codes for CASSSYDGNTEAFF.

The chain uses TRBV10-3 and TRBJ2-1, with TRBD2 matching over 10 bases. With V trimmed by 10 bases and J by 7 bases, 7 bases remained unmatched. Germline assignment: CDR1 ENHRY and CDR2 SYGVKD. CDR3 size: 13 residues. The DNA for the CDR3 is TGTGCCACTAGCGGGGGAGGTGTGAATGAGCAGTTCTTC. Amino acids: CATSGGGVNEQFF.

This clonotype was recorded a few times. This chain links TRBV28 with TRBJ2-7, with 7 bases identical to TRBD2. The CDR3 sequence is 16 residues long. Losses at the gene ends were 3 bases for V and 2 bases for J; bases not matched to a gene: 10. CDR1 and CDR2 from the germline V gene are MDHEN and SYDVKM. The CDR3 nucleotides are TGTGCCAGCAGTTTCTGGGAGGGCGGCGCTCCCTACGAGCAGTACTTC. Amino acid sequence: CASSFWEGGAPYEQYF.

The sample holds a few counts of this clonotype. The chain uses TRBV12-3 or TRBV12-4 and TRBJ2-2, with D uncertain. The V end was cut by 5 bases, the J end by 7 bases, with 14 bases between. This CDR3 has 14 residues. Here the CDR3 reads CASSPPLDFGELFF. The CDR3 DNA sequence: TGTGCCAGCAGTCCCCCGTTGGATTTCGGGGAGCTGTTTTTT.